Sequencing of this TCR beta chain was carried out in a study of T-cell reconstitution after alpha-beta-depleted transplantation in children. The CDR3 is 12 amino acids. Germline V gives CDR1 DFQATT, CDR2 SNEGSKA (reference sequence). Comment on this clonotype: A read error may produce the germline difference seen at one junction end.

Unique molecular identifiers were used in preparing the TCRbeta library. TCRdb analysed the PCR reads with MiXCR anew, one entry per CDR3 protein. The top ten hold 2% to 2.5% of the sample, which has approximately 490,000 distinct CDR3 sequences, roughly a tenth seen once. The TCR comes from a child between 2 and 9 years old with inherited bone marrow failure, due to receive a stem cell transplant. The input for sequencing was PBMCs, taken before TCRalphabeta/CD19-depleted stem cell transplant. The rearrangement uses TRBV20-1 and TRBJ2-3, with a weak D call TRBD1 (6 bases). The DNA for the CDR3 is TGCAGTGCTGGAGAGGGGGCAGATACGCAGTATTTT. Protein: CSAGEGADTQYF.